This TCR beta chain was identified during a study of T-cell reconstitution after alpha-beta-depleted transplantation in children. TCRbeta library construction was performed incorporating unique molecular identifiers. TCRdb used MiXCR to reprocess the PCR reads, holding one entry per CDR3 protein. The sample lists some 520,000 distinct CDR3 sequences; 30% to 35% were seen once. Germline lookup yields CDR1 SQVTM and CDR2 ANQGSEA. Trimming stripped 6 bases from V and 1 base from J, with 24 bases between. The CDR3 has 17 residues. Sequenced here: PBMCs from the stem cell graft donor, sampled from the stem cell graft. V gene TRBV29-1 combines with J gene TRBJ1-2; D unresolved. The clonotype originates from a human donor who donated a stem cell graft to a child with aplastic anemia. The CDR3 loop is CSVLEGFPPPLNYGYTF. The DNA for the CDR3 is TGCAGCGTACTCGAAGGGTTCCCACCTCCTCTTAACTATGGCTACACCTTC.